This TCR beta chain was documented in a study of blood T cell repertoires in COVID-19. Germline V gene lookup returns CDR1 WNHNN and CDR2 SYGVQD (reference sequence). Trimming took off 3 bases at V and 1 base at J, with 9 bases between the two ends. The CDR3 totals 14 residues. Sequencing was performed with immunoSEQ multiplex PCR; in TCRdb, only in-frame clones are kept and a portion is missing. The sample records 150,000 to 200,000 clones, around 87% being singletons. The chain carries TRBV10-1 and TRBJ2-5; tentatively, D is TRBD2 (6 bases). The sequenced material came from peripheral blood. This TCR came from a man over 45 with acute or convalescent COVID-19. CDR3 region: CASSDGGAQETQYF. DNA for the CDR3: TGCGCCAGCAGTGATGGAGGGGCCCAAGAGACCCAGTACTTC.